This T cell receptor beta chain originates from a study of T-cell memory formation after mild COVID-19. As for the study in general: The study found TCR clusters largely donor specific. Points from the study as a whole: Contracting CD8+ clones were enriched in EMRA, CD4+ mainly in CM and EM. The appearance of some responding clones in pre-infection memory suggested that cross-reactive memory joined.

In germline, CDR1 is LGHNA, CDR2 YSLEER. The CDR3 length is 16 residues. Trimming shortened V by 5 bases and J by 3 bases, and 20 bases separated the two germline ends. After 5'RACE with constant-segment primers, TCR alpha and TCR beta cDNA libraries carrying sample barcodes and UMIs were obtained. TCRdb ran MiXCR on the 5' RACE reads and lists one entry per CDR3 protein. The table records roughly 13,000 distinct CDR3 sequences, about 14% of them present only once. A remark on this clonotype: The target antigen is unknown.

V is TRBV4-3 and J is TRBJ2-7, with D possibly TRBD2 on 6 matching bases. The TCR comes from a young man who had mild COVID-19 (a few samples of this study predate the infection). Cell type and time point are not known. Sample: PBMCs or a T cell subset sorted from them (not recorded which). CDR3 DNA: TGCGCCAGCAGCTTAAGGGCGGAGGGCCTCCTCTACGAGCAGTACTTC. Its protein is CASSLRAEGLLYEQYF.